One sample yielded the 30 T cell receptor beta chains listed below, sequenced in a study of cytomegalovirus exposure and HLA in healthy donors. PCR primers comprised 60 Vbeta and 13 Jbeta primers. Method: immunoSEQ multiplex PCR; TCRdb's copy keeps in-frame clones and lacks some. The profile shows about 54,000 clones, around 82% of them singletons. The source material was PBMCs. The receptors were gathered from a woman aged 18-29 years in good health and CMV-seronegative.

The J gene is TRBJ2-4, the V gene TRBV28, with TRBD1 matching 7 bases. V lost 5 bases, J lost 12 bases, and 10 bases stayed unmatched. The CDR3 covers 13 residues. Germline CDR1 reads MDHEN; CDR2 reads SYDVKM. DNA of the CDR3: TGTGCCAGCAGTGTAGGGAGCCGGGACAGTCAGTACTTC. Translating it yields CASSVGSRDSQYF.

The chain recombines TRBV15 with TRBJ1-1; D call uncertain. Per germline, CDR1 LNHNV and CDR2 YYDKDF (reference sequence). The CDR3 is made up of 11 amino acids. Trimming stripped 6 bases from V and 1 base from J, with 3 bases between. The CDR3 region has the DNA TGTGCCACCAGTCAGAACACTGAAGCTTTCTTT. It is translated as CATSQNTEAFF.

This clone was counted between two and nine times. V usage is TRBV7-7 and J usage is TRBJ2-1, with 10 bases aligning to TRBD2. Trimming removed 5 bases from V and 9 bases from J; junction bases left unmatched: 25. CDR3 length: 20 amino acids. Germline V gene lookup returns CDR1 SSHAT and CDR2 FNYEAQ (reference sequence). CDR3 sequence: CASSPTVIAYELAGRGEQFF. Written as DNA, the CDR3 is TGTGCCAGCAGCCCCACCGTGATAGCCTACGAACTAGCGGGACGCGGTGAGCAGTTCTTC.

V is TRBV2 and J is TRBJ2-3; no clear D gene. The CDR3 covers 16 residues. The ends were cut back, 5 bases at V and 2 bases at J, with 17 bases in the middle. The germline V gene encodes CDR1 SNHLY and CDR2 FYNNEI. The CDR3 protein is CASSYGSYRPTDTQYF. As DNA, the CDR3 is TGTGCCAGCAGTTACGGGTCTTACCGACCCACAGATACGCAGTATTTT.

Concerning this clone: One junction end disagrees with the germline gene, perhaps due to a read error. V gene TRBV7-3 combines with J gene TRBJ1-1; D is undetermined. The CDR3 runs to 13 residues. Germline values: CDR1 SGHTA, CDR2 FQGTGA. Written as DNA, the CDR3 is TGTGCCAGCAGCCAGACAAGGAACGCTGAAGCTTTCTTT. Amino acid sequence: CASSQTRNAEAFF.

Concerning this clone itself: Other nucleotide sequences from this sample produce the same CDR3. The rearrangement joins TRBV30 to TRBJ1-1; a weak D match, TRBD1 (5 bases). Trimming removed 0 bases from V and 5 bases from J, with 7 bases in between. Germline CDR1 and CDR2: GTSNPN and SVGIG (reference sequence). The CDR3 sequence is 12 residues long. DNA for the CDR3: TGTGCCTGGAGTGTCGGGGGGACTGAAGCTTTCTTT. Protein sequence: CAWSVGGTEAFF.

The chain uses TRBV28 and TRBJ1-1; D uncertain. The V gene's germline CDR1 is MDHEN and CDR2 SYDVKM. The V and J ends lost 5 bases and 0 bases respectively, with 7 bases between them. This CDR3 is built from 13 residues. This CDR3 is CASSKRMNTEAFF. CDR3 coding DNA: TGTGCCAGCAGTAAGAGAATGAACACTGAAGCTTTCTTT.

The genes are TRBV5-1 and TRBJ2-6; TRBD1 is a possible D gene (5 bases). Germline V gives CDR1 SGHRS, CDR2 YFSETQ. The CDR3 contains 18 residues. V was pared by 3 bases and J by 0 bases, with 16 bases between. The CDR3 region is CASSSDRTISSGANVLTF. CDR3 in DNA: TGCGCCAGCAGCTCTGACAGAACCATCAGCTCTGGGGCCAACGTCCTGACTTTC.

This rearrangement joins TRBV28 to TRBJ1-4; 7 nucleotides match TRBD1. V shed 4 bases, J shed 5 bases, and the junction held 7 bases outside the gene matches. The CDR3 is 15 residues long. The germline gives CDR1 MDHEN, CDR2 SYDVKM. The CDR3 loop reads CASSSPGGGNEKLFF. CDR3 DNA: TGTGCCAGCAGTTCCCCAGGGGGAGGAAATGAAAAACTGTTTTTT. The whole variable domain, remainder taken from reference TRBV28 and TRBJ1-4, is DVKVTQSSRYLVKRTGEKVFLECVQDMDHENMFWYRQDPGLGLRLIYFSYDVKMKEKGDIPEGYSVSREKKERFSLILESASTNQTSMYLCASSSPGGGNEKLFFGSGTQLSVL.

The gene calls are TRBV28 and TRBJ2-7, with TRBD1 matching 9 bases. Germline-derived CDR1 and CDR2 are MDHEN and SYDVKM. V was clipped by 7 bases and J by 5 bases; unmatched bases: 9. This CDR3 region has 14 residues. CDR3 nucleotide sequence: TGTGCCAGCACCTACAGGGGGCGAATCGACGAGCAGTACTTC. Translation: CASTYRGRIDEQYF. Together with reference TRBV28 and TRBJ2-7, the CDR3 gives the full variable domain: DVKVTQSSRYLVKRTGEKVFLECVQDMDHENMFWYRQDPGLGLRLIYFSYDVKMKEKGDIPEGYSVSREKKERFSLILESASTNQTSMYLCASTYRGRIDEQYFGPGTRLTVT.

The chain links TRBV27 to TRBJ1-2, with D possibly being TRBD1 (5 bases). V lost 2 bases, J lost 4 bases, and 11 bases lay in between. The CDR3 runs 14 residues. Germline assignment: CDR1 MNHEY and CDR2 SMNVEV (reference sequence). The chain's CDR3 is CASSLRQGGYGYTF. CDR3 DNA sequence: TGTGCCAGCAGTTTACGGCAGGGTGGCTATGGCTACACCTTC.

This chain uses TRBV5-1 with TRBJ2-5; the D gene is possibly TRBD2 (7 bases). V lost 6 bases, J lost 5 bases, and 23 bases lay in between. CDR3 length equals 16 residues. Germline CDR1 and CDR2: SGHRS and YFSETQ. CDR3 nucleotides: TGCGCCAGCACGGGGGGACCAGGGGCGCCACTGGAGACCCAGTACTTC. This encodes CASTGGPGAPLETQYF. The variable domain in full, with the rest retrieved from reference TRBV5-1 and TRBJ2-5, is KAGVTQTPRYLIKTRGQQVTLSCSPISGHRSVSWYQQTPGQGLQFLFEYFSETQRNKGNFPGRFSGRQFSNSRSEMNVSTLELGDSALYLCASTGGPGAPLETQYFGPGTRLLVL.

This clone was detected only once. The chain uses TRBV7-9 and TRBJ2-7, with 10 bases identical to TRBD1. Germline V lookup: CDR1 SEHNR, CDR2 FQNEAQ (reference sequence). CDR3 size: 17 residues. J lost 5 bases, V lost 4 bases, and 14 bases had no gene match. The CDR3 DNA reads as TGTGCCAGCAGCTCCCCGACAGGGGGCGCAGATCCCAACGAGCAGTACTTC. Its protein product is CASSSPTGGADPNEQYF.

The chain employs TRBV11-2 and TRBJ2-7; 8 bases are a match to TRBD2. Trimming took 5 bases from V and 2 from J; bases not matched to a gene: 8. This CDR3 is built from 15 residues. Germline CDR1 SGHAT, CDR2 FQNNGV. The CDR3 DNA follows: TGTGCCAGCAGCGCCGGGGGGGGGCCCGCCTACGAGCAGTACTTC. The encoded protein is CASSAGGGPAYEQYF.

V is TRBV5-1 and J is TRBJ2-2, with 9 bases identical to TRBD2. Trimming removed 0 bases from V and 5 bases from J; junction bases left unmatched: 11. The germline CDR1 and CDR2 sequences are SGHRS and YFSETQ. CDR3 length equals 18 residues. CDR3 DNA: TGCGCCAGCAGCTTGGGGCACCGGACTAGCGTTCTGACCGGGGAGCTGTTTTTT. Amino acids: CASSLGHRTSVLTGELFF.

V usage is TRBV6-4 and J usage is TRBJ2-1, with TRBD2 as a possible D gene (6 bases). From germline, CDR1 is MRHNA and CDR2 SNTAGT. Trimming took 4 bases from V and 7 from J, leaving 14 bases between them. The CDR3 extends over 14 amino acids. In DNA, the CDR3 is TGTGCCAGCAGTGCTAGTAGGGAGGTGAATGAGCAGTTCTTC. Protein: CASSASREVNEQFF.

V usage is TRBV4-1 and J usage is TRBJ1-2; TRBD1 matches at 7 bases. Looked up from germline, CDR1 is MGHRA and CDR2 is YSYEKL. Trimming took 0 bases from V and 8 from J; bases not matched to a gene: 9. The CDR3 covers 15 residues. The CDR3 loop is CASSQEMGDREGYTF. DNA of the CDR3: TGCGCCAGCAGCCAAGAAATGGGCGACAGGGAGGGCTACACCTTC.

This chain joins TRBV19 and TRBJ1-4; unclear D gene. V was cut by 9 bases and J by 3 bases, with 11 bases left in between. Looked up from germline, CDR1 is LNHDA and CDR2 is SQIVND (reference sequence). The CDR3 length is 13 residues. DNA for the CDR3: TGTGCCAGCTCCGAAGCCTCTAATGAAAAACTGTTTTTT. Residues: CASSEASNEKLFF.

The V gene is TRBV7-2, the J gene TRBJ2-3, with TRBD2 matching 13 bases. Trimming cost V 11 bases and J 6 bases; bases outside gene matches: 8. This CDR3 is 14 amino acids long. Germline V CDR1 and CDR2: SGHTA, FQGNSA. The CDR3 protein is CAGRTSGGSDTQYF. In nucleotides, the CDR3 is TGTGCCGGAAGGACTAGCGGGGGTTCCGATACGCAGTATTTT.

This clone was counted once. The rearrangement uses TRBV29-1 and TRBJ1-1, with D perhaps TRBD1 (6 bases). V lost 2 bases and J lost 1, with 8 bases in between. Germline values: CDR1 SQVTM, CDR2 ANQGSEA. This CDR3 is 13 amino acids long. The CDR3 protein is CSVELGANTEAFF. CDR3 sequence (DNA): TGCAGCGTTGAACTGGGGGCGAACACTGAAGCTTTCTTT.

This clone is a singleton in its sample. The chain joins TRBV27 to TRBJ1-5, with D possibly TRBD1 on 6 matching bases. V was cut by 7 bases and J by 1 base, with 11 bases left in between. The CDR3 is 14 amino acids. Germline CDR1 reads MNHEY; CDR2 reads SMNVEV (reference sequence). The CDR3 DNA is TGTGCCAGCAATCCAGGGGTGAGCAATCAGCCCCAGCATTTT. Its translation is CASNPGVSNQPQHF.

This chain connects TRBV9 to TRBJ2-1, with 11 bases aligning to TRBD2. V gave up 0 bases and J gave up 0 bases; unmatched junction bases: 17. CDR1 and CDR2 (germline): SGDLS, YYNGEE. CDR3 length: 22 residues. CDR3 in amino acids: CASSVESKVVAGGKSSYNEQFF. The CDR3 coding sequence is TGTGCCAGCAGCGTAGAATCTAAGGTGGTAGCGGGAGGGAAGAGCTCCTACAATGAGCAGTTCTTC.

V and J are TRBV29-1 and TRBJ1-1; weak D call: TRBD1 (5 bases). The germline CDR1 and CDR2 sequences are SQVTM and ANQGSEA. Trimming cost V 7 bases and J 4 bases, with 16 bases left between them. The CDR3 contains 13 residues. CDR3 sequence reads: CSAAGNQGTEAFF. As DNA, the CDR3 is TGCAGCGCCGCAGGGAATCAAGGCACTGAAGCTTTCTTT.

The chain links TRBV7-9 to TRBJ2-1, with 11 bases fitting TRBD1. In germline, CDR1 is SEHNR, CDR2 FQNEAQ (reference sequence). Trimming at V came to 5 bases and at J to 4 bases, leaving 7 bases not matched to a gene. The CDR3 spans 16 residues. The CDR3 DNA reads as TGTGCCAGCAGCCACCCGGGACAGGGGGAATACAATGAGCAGTTCTTC. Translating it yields CASSHPGQGEYNEQFF.

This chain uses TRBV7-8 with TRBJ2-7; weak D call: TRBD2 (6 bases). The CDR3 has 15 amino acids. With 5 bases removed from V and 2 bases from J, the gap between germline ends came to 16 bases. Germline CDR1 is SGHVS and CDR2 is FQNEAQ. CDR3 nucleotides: TGTGCCAGCAGCCAGTGGGGACTGCCGACCTACGAGCAGTACTTC. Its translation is CASSQWGLPTYEQYF.

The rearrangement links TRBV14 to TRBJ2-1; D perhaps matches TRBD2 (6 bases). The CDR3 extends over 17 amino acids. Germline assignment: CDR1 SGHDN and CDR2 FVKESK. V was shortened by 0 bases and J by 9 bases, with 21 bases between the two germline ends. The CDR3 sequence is CASSQDIASAFLREQFF. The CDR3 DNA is TGTGCCAGCAGCCAAGATATCGCTAGCGCCTTCCTCCGTGAGCAGTTCTTC.

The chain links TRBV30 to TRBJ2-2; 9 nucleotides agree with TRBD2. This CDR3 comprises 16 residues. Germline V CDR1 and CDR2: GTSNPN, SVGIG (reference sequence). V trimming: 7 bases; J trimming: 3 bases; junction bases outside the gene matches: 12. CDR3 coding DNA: TGTGCCTTCCGGACTAGCGTGATGAAATACACCGGGGAGCTGTTTTTT. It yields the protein CAFRTSVMKYTGELFF. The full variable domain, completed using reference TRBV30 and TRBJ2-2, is SQTIHQWPATLVQPVGSPLSLECTVEGTSNPNLYWYRQAAGRGLQLLFYSVGIGQISSEVPQNLSASRPQDRQFILSSKKLLLSDSGFYLCAFRTSVMKYTGELFFGEGSRLTVL.

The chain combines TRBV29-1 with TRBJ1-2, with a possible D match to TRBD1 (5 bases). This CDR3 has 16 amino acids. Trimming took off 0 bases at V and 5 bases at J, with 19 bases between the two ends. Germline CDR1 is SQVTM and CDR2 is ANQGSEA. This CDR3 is CSVEEPFGGRMYGYTF. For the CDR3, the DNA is TGCAGCGTTGAAGAGCCCTTTGGGGGGAGGATGTATGGCTACACCTTC.

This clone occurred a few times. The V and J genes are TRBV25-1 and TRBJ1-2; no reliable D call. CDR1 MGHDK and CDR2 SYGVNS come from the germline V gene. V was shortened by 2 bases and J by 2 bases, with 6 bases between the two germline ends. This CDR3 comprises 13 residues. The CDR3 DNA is TGTGCCAGCAGTGAAGGCACCAACTATGGCTACACCTTC. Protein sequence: CASSEGTNYGYTF.

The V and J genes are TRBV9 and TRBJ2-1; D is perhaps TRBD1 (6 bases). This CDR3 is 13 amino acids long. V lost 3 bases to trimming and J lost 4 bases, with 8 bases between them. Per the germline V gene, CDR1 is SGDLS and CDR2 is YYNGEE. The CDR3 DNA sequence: TGTGCCAGCAGCGAGGGGGATTACAATGAGCAGTTCTTC. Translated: CASSEGDYNEQFF.